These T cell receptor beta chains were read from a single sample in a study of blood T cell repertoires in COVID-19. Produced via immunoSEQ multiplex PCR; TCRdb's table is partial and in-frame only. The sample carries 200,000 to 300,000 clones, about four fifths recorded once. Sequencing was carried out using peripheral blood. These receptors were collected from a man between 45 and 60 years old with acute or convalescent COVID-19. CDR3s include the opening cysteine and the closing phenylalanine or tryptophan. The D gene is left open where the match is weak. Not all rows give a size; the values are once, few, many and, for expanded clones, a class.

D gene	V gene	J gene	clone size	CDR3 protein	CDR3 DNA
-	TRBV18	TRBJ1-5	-	CASSPEGSQPQHF	TGTGCCAGCTCACCAGAAGGGAGTCAGCCCCAGCATTTT
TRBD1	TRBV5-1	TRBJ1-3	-	CASSFSGTGVGNTIYF	TGCGCCAGCAGCTTCTCCGGGACAGGGGTTGGAAACACCATATATTTT
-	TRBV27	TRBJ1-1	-	CASSSRAEGDTEAFF	TGTGCCAGCAGTTCCCGGGCCGAGGGGGACACTGAAGCTTTCTTT
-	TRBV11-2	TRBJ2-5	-	CASRWGGRETQYF	TGTGCCAGCAGGTGGGGGGGGCGGGAGACCCAGTACTTC
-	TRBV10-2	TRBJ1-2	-	CASSESARGQEGYTF	TGCGCCAGCAGTGAGTCAGCCCGCGGGCAGGAGGGCTACACCTTC
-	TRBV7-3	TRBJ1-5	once	CASSLSGGEPQHF	TGTGCCAGCAGCTTATCCGGGGGAGAGCCCCAGCATTTT
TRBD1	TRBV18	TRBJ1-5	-	CASSQQGTSNQPQHF	TGTGCCAGCTCACAACAGGGGACTAGCAATCAGCCCCAGCATTTT
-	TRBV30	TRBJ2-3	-	CAWSAGVTTQYF	TGTGCCTGGAGTGCGGGGGTAACGACGCAGTATTTT
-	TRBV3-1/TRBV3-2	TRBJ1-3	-	CASSQTDSNGNTIYF	TGTGCCAGCAGCCAAACGGACAGCAACGGAAACACCATATATTTT
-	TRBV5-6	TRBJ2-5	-	CASSLDLGGGEETQYF	TGTGCCAGCAGCTTGGATCTGGGGGGTGGGGAAGAGACCCAGTACTTC
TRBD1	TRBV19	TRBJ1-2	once	CASSGQAYLYGYTF	TGTGCCAGTAGTGGACAGGCCTACCTCTATGGCTACACCTTC
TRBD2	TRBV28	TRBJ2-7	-	CASSSPGTSGYEQYF	TGTGCCAGCAGTTCACCAGGGACTAGCGGCTACGAGCAGTACTTC
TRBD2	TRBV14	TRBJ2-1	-	CASSFSGRGLYNEQFF	TGTGCCAGCAGCTTTAGCGGGAGGGGTTTATACAATGAGCAGTTCTTC
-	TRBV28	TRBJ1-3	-	CASSLFIGLARSHKLETGNTIYF	TGTGCCAGCAGTTTATTTATCGGGTTGGCCCGGTCCCACAAGCTTGAAACTGGAAACACCATATATTTT
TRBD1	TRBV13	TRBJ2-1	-	CASSLGTGNYNEQFF	TGTGCCAGCAGCCTCGGGACAGGGAATTACAATGAGCAGTTCTTC
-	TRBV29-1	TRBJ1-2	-	CSVAKRGGAAGYTF	TGCAGCGTTGCCAAAAGAGGGGGGGCGGCTGGCTACACCTTC
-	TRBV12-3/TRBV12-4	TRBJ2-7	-	CASSPRYEQYF	TGTGCCAGCAGTCCCCGGTACGAGCAGTACTTC
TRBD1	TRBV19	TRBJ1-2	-	CASSTYPGTGTRHGYTF	TGTGCCAGTAGTACTTACCCCGGGACAGGGACGCGTCATGGCTACACCTTC
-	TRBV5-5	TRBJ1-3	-	CASSSDRNSGNTIYF	TGTGCCAGCAGCTCGGACAGAAACTCTGGAAACACCATATATTTT
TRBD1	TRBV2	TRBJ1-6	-	CASRTGLDSPLHF	TGTGCCAGCAGGACAGGGTTGGATTCACCCCTCCACTTT
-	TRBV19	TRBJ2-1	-	CASSSSRVLREQFF	TGTGCCAGTAGTTCCTCCAGGGTACTAAGGGAGCAGTTCTTC
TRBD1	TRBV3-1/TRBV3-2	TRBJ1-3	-	CASSQGDRGLYF	TGTGCCAGCAGCCAGGGGGACAGGGGCTTATATTTT
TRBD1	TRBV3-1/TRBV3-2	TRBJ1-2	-	CASSQGLRTGRTYGYTF	TGTGCCAGCAGCCAAGGACTCCGGACAGGGAGGACTTATGGCTACACCTTC
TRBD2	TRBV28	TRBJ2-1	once	CASSLSRTSGLYNEQFF	TGTGCCAGCAGTTTATCCAGGACTAGCGGGTTGTACAATGAGCAGTTCTTC
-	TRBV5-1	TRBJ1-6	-	CASAFGRESPNSPLHF	TGCGCCAGCGCATTCGGCAGGGAATCTCCAAATTCACCCCTCCACTTT
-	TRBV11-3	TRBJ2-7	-	CASSSLGAQYEQYF	TGTGCCAGCAGCTCTTTAGGGGCGCAATACGAGCAGTACTTC
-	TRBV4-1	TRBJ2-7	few	CASSQDRAAVGSEQYF	TGCGCCAGCAGCCAAGATAGGGCAGCGGTGGGGAGCGAGCAGTACTTC
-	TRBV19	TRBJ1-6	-	CASSIKTISPLHF	TGTGCCAGTAGTATCAAGACAATTTCACCCCTCCACTTT
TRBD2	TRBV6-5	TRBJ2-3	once	CASGLAGAVDTQYF	TGTGCCAGCGGATTGGCGGGAGCGGTAGATACGCAGTATTTT
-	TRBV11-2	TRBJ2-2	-	CASSLGSTGELFF	TGTGCCAGCAGCTTAGGGTCCACTGGGGAGCTGTTTTTT
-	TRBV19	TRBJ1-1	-	CASSMEASLNTEAFF	TGTGCCAGTAGTATGGAGGCCAGCCTGAACACTGAAGCTTTCTTT
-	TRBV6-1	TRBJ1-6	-	CASSEGQVFNSPLHF	TGTGCCAGCAGTGAGGGGCAGGTTTTTAATTCACCCCTCCACTTT
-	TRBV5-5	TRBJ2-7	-	CASSPHRQGNEQYF	TGTGCCAGCAGCCCCCATCGGCAGGGAAACGAGCAGTACTTC
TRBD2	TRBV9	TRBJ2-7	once	CASSPQEREATYEQYF	TGTGCCAGCAGCCCCCAAGAGCGGGAGGCAACCTACGAGCAGTACTTC
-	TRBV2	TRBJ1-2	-	CASIRSGGAFYGYTF	TGTGCCAGCATCCGATCCGGGGGGGCGTTTTATGGCTACACCTTC
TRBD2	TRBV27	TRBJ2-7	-	CASSLRARTRVPYEQYF	TGTGCCAGCAGTTTAAGGGCTCGGACTAGGGTACCCTACGAGCAGTACTTC
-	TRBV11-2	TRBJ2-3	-	CASSAHHSGIATQYF	TGTGCCAGCAGCGCCCACCATTCAGGGATTGCTACGCAGTATTTT